Following are 25 T cell receptor beta chains from one sample sequenced in a study of T cells after yellow fever vaccination. TCRdb fed the 5' RACE reads into MiXCR, producing one record per CDR3 protein. The table records roughly 520,000 distinct CDR3 sequences, 21% of them present only once. Source: PBMCs, taken about 20 days after the first yellow fever vaccination. Every receptor here comes from a man between 18 and 29 years old who received the YFV17D yellow fever vaccine.

The chain carries TRBV5-1 and TRBJ2-2, with D possibly matching TRBD1 (6 bases). The CDR3 sequence is 15 residues long. Looked up from germline, CDR1 is SGHRS and CDR2 is YFSETQ. The V end lost 4 bases, the J end lost 1 base, and 11 bases lay between the germline ends. In nucleotides, the CDR3 is TGCGCCAGCAGCCGGGAACAGGGGAACACCGGGGAGCTGTTTTTT. Its translation is CASSREQGNTGELFF.

The chain links TRBV20-1 to TRBJ1-5, with a tentative D call TRBD1 (5 bases). The CDR3 runs to 15 residues. The V gene's germline CDR1 is DFQATT and CDR2 SNEGSKA (reference sequence). Trimming took 0 bases from V and 4 from J, leaving 13 bases between them. For the CDR3, the DNA is TGCAGTGCTAGAGATATCCAGGGTGATAATCAGCCCCAGCATTTT. It is translated as CSARDIQGDNQPQHF.

The chain employs TRBV12-3 or TRBV12-4 and TRBJ1-1; no reliable D call. CDR3 length equals 13 residues. Trimming pared 1 base from V and 7 bases from J, leaving 10 bases between. The DNA of the CDR3 is TGTGCCAGCAGTTTAGTCTTCCGGAGTGAAGCTTTCTTT. Translation gives CASSLVFRSEAFF.

This rearrangement joins TRBV7-9 to TRBJ2-7, with 7 bases fitting TRBD1. Germline V gene sequence: CDR1 SEHNR, CDR2 FQNEAQ (reference sequence). The CDR3 spans 15 residues. The V segment lost 5 bases and the J segment 4 bases; nucleotides outside the gene matches: 11. The CDR3 coding sequence is TGTGCCAGCAGCCAAGGGACAGCTTCTTCTTACGAGCAGTACGTC. It encodes CASSQGTASSYEQYV.

This clonotype showed up many times. The chain couples TRBV11-2 to TRBJ2-5; no clear D gene. V lost 3 bases, J lost 5 bases, and 7 bases lay in between. The CDR3 length is 12 residues. Germline loops: CDR1 SGHAT, CDR2 FQNNGV. The CDR3 reads CASSLSLETQYF. The CDR3 DNA is TGTGCCAGCAGCTTGAGTTTGGAGACCCAGTACTTC.

This clonotype was seen more than once but under ten times. The chain links TRBV28 to TRBJ2-1; D is undetermined. CDR1 and CDR2 (germline): MDHEN, SYDVKM. The CDR3 loop spans 13 amino acids. With 6 bases removed from V and 3 bases from J, the gap between germline ends came to 9 bases. CDR3 region: CASRSTLYNEQFF. DNA of the CDR3: TGTGCCAGCAGATCCACCCTCTACAATGAGCAGTTCTTC.

V and J are TRBV2 and TRBJ2-1; TRBD1 aligns across 9 bases. The V segment lost 6 bases and the J segment 2 bases; nucleotides outside the gene matches: 2. The CDR3 runs to 14 residues. Germline lookup yields CDR1 SNHLY and CDR2 FYNNEI. CDR3 nucleotide sequence: TGTGCCAGCAGGAGGACAGGGGCCTACAATGAGCAGTTCTTC. Protein: CASRRTGAYNEQFF.

This clonotype was detected only a few times. The V gene is TRBV7-7, the J gene TRBJ2-7; 10 bases are a match to TRBD1. Per the germline V gene, CDR1 is SSHAT and CDR2 is FNYEAQ (reference sequence). V lost 5 bases and J lost 3; bases outside the gene matches: 7. There are 15 residues in the CDR3. The CDR3 coding sequence is TGTGCCAGCAGCCGGGGACAGGGGCAGGTCTACGAGCAGTACTTC. It encodes CASSRGQGQVYEQYF.

This clonotype has more than one count but fewer than ten. V is TRBV10-3 and J is TRBJ2-7, with D possibly being TRBD1 (6 bases). Germline V gene lookup returns CDR1 ENHRY and CDR2 SYGVKD. This CDR3 is 13 amino acids long. V lost 2 bases and J 10 bases, leaving 15 bases between the germline ends. CDR3 DNA: TGTGCCATCAGTGAGAGTGTGCCAGGGGAACAGTACGTC. It specifies CAISESVPGEQYV.

V is TRBV5-1 and J is TRBJ2-7, with D tentatively TRBD2 (6 bases). The CDR3 length is 12 residues. Germline values: CDR1 SGHRS, CDR2 YFSETQ. The germline V and J ends were trimmed by 4 bases and 6 bases, with 11 bases remaining between them. In DNA, the CDR3 is TGCGCCAGCAGCACGGTGCGGGGCGAGCAGTACTTC. This encodes CASSTVRGEQYF.

V is TRBV24-1 and J is TRBJ2-2; 7 nucleotides agree with TRBD2. V was clipped by 7 bases and J by 5 bases; unmatched bases: 6. This CDR3 contains 14 residues. Germline CDR1 reads KGHDR; CDR2 reads SFDVKD. DNA of the CDR3: TGTGCCACCAGGAGCGGGGTAGGGACCGGGGAGCTGTTTTTT. This gives the protein CATRSGVGTGELFF.

V gene TRBV3-1 combines with J gene TRBJ2-7; D remains ambiguous. Deletions cut 4 bases from V and 2 bases from J, with 12 bases between. Germline lookup yields CDR1 LGHDT and CDR2 YNNKEL (reference sequence). CDR3 length: 14 amino acids. The CDR3 sequence: CASSPRPGPYEQYF. CDR3 in DNA: TGTGCCAGCAGCCCGCGTCCTGGTCCCTACGAGCAGTACTTC.

This clonotype came up a few times. The V gene is TRBV7-3, the J gene TRBJ2-1, with 8 positions matching TRBD2. There are 15 residues in the CDR3. Losses at the gene ends were 1 base for V and 4 bases for J; bases not matched to a gene: 3. Germline values: CDR1 SGHTA, CDR2 FQGTGA. The CDR3 is CASSLRRGEYNEQFF. CDR3 nucleotide sequence: TGTGCCAGCAGCTTAAGGCGGGGGGAATACAATGAGCAGTTCTTC.

This clonotype was observed a few times. This chain joins TRBV29-1 and TRBJ2-5, with D maybe TRBD1 (8 bases). Germline V gene lookup returns CDR1 SQVTM and CDR2 ANQGSEA. The CDR3 is 15 residues long. V lost 2 bases and J 2 bases, leaving 15 bases between the germline ends. CDR3 in DNA: TGCAGCGTTGAACCAACAGGGGGGGGACAAGAGACCCAGTACTTC. Its translation is CSVEPTGGGQETQYF.

J is TRBJ2-3 and V is TRBV7-9; unclear D gene. The CDR3 covers 12 residues. Trimming removed 4 bases at V and 7 bases at J, with 9 bases between. CDR1 is SEHNR and CDR2 is FQNEAQ in the germline V gene (reference sequence). CDR3 in amino acids: CASSSRVNTQYF. The CDR3 coding sequence is TGTGCCAGCAGCTCTAGGGTGAATACGCAGTATTTT.

This clonotype showed up just a few times. J is TRBJ2-3 and V is TRBV7-9; D is possibly TRBD1 (6 bases). Germline V gene lookup returns CDR1 SEHNR and CDR2 FQNEAQ (reference sequence). The germline V and J ends were trimmed by 5 bases and 2 bases, with 14 bases remaining between them. The CDR3 runs 15 residues. The CDR3 DNA follows: TGTGCCAGCAGCGAAGGGACATCTCCCACAGATACGCAGTATTTT. It encodes CASSEGTSPTDTQYF.

The J gene is TRBJ1-6, the V gene TRBV4-2, with TRBD1 matching over 7 bases. Per germline, CDR1 LGHNA and CDR2 YNFKEQ. The CDR3 sequence is 18 residues long. V shed 4 bases, J shed 10 bases, and the junction held 19 bases outside the gene matches. The CDR3 loop is CASSPHRTGLPFSSPLHF. CDR3 DNA sequence: TGTGCCAGCAGCCCCCATCGGACAGGCCTTCCCTTCTCATCACCCCTCCACTTT.

This clonotype has just a few counts. V gene TRBV20-1 combines with J gene TRBJ2-1, with D perhaps matching TRBD2 (7 bases). The CDR3 is made up of 15 amino acids. Deletions cut 1 base from V and 4 bases from J, with 14 bases between. Germline CDR1 DFQATT, CDR2 SNEGSKA (reference sequence). Here the CDR3 DNA reads TGCAGTGCTAGAGTTTCGGGGGGCGCGTACAATGAGCAGTTCTTC. Translated, it gives CSARVSGGAYNEQFF.

The gene calls are TRBV25-1 and TRBJ1-1; D unclear. The ends were cut back, 6 bases at V and 6 bases at J, with 11 bases in the middle. CDR1 MGHDK and CDR2 SYGVNS come from the germline V gene. The CDR3 covers 12 residues. For the CDR3, the DNA is TGTGCCAGCAGCAAGCACCCTCCTGAAGCTTTCTTT. This translates into CASSKHPPEAFF.

CDR3 amino acids: CASSYGTKSSYEQYF. For the CDR3, the DNA is TGTGCCAGCAGTTACGGGACAAAGAGCTCCTACGAGCAGTACTTC. The chain uses TRBV6-5 and TRBJ2-7; a possible D gene is TRBD1 (6 bases). In germline, CDR1 is MNHEY, CDR2 SVGAGI. The CDR3 is made up of 15 amino acids. Trimming stripped 2 bases from V and 0 bases from J, with 11 bases between.

The chain joins TRBV6-4 to TRBJ2-3; D not resolved. V lost 8 bases, J lost 0 bases, and 9 bases lay in between. Germline V CDR1 and CDR2: MRHNA, SNTAGT. The CDR3 length is 13 residues. CDR3 sequence (DNA): TGTGCCAGCGCGTCCGGTAGCACAGATACGCAGTATTTT. Encoded protein: CASASGSTDTQYF.

V and J are TRBV5-1 and TRBJ1-3, with D uncertain. Trimming removed 1 base at V and 0 bases at J, with 5 bases between. Per germline, CDR1 SGHRS and CDR2 YFSETQ. The length of the CDR3 is 14 residues. CDR3 residues: CASSLSCSGNTIYF. CDR3 in DNA: TGCGCCAGCAGCTTGTCGTGCTCTGGAAACACCATATATTTT. The whole variable domain, remainder taken from reference TRBV5-1 and TRBJ1-3, is KAGVTQTPRYLIKTRGQQVTLSCSPISGHRSVSWYQQTPGQGLQFLFEYFSETQRNKGNFPGRFSGRQFSNSRSEMNVSTLELGDSALYLCASSLSCSGNTIYFGEGSWLTVV.

This clonotype is judged medium-sized (0.01 to 0.1%). The rearrangement uses TRBV4-2 and TRBJ1-6, with TRBD1 identical over 9 bases. Germline V CDR1 and CDR2: LGHNA, YNFKEQ. This CDR3 contains 15 residues. V shed 0 bases, J shed 9 bases, and the junction held 3 bases outside the gene matches. CDR3 in amino acids: CASSQENRGPSPLHF. DNA of the CDR3: TGTGCCAGCAGCCAAGAGAACAGGGGGCCTTCACCCCTCCACTTT.

This clonotype was detected many times. This chain joins TRBV7-2 and TRBJ1-1; the D is unclear. Germline V gives CDR1 SGHTA, CDR2 FQGNSA. The CDR3 runs 11 residues. V lost 8 bases and J 3 bases, leaving 7 bases between the germline ends. Written as DNA, the CDR3 is TGTGCCAGCTCCAGCTACACTGAAGCTTTCTTT. Its protein product is CASSSYTEAFF.

The gene calls are TRBV5-1 and TRBJ2-2; D unresolved. The CDR3 loop spans 14 amino acids. Trimming took off 0 bases at V and 3 bases at J, with 6 bases between the two ends. Germline-derived CDR1 and CDR2 are SGHRS and YFSETQ. The CDR3 DNA follows: TGCGCCAGCAGCTTGGGGCTAGACACCGGGGAGCTGTTTTTT. Translating gives CASSLGLDTGELFF.